These 21 T cell receptor beta chains were sequenced from one sample in a study of CD8 T cells in Susac syndrome. Reverse transcription of about 0.5 to 1 ug RNA was carried out with random hexamers. TCRdb independently ran MiXCR on the immunoSEQ multiplex PCR reads; one entry per CDR3 protein. The sample has 150,000 to 200,000 distinct CDR3 sequences; about 95% are singletons. The sequenced sample was CD4+ T cells from PBMCs. The receptors come from a human donor in good health.

The genes are TRBV9 and TRBJ2-1, with 7 nucleotides matching TRBD1. Trimming removed 4 bases from V and 5 bases from J; junction bases left unmatched: 9. Germline V gives CDR1 SGDLS, CDR2 YYNGEE. This CDR3 spans 15 amino acids. CDR3 DNA: TGTGCCAGCAGCCCCGACAGGGCTTTTCACAATGAGCAGTTCTTC. Amino acids: CASSPDRAFHNEQFF. The variable domain in full, completed from reference TRBV9 and TRBJ2-1, reads DSGVTQTPKHLITATGQRVTLRCSPRSGDLSVYWYQQSLDQGLQFLIQYYNGEERAKGNILERFSAQQFPDLHSELNLSSLELGDSALYFCASSPDRAFHNEQFFGPGTRLTVL.

The chain joins TRBV13 to TRBJ2-7, with TRBD2 matching 14 bases. Germline trimming cut 3 bases from V and 2 bases from J; bases unmatched to any gene: 6. Germline CDR1 PRHDT, CDR2 FYEKMQ (reference sequence). This CDR3 has 17 amino acids. The DNA for the CDR3 is TGTGCCAGCAGCTTTGGACTAGCGGGAGGACACACCTACGAGCAGTACTTC. It specifies CASSFGLAGGHTYEQYF.

The rearrangement uses TRBV5-1 and TRBJ2-3; D possibly corresponds to TRBD2 (5 bases). Trimming took off 0 bases at V and 2 bases at J, with 10 bases between the two ends. CDR3 length equals 15 residues. CDR1 SGHRS and CDR2 YFSETQ come from the germline V gene. CDR3 sequence (DNA): TGCGCCAGCAGCTTGGGGGGAGCCCCCACAGATACGCAGTATTTT. Protein product: CASSLGGAPTDTQYF.

This chain links TRBV6-5 with TRBJ2-3, with a tentative D call TRBD1 (6 bases). This CDR3 spans 14 amino acids. The V gene's germline CDR1 is MNHEY and CDR2 SVGAGI. V shed 6 bases and J shed 5 bases, with 15 bases lying between them. The CDR3 loop reads CASSQGVDRDTQYF. In DNA form, the CDR3 reads TGTGCCAGCAGCCAGGGCGTGGACAGAGATACGCAGTATTTT.

The CDR3 is CASSSAGGYEQYF. CDR3 sequence (DNA): TGTGCCAGCAGTTCAGCGGGAGGCTACGAGCAGTACTTC. The chain uses TRBV12-3 or TRBV12-4 and TRBJ2-7; TRBD2 matches 9 bases. The V segment lost 4 bases and the J segment 3 bases; nucleotides outside the gene matches: 1. The CDR3 extends over 13 amino acids.

This chain uses TRBV20-1 with TRBJ2-1; 10 nucleotides align to TRBD2. CDR1 DFQATT and CDR2 SNEGSKA come from the germline V gene (reference sequence). The trim removed 4 bases at V and 10 bases at J, leaving 10 bases unmatched. The CDR3 contains 14 residues. The CDR3 DNA sequence: TGCAGTGCTAACCTAGCGGGAGTGACTGGAGAGCAGTTCTTC. Amino acids: CSANLAGVTGEQFF.

The chain carries TRBV20-1 and TRBJ1-1; no firm D call. The germline V and J ends were trimmed by 5 bases and 7 bases, with 8 bases remaining between them. CDR3 length: 10 residues. The germline gives CDR1 DFQATT, CDR2 SNEGSKA (reference sequence). The CDR3 nucleotides read TGCAGTGCTCCTTTAAATGAAGCTTTCTTT. Amino acid sequence: CSAPLNEAFF.

This chain links TRBV3-1 with TRBJ2-7, with D hard to call. Trimming removed 2 bases at V and 4 bases at J, with 15 bases between. The length of the CDR3 is 15 residues. From germline, CDR1 is LGHDT and CDR2 YNNKEL (reference sequence). The CDR3 sequence is CASSQPVHWGYEQYF. The CDR3 bases are TGTGCCAGCAGCCAACCGGTCCATTGGGGATACGAGCAGTACTTC.

The genes are TRBV7-9 and TRBJ2-7; tentative D call: TRBD1 (6 bases). This CDR3 is built from 14 residues. Germline V lookup: CDR1 SEHNR, CDR2 FQNEAQ (reference sequence). V lost 1 base, J lost 2 bases, and 9 bases lay in between. The CDR3: CASSLDRDPYEQYF. DNA for the CDR3: TGTGCCAGCAGCTTAGACAGGGACCCCTACGAGCAGTACTTC.

The CDR3 loop reads CASSLEGTYEQYF. The CDR3 DNA follows: TGTGCCAGCAGCTTAGAAGGGACTTACGAGCAGTACTTC. The chain carries TRBV11-2 and TRBJ2-7, with D tentatively TRBD2 (6 bases). The V gene lost 0 bases and the J gene lost 4 bases, with 7 bases spanning the gap. Germline assignment: CDR1 SGHAT and CDR2 FQNNGV. CDR3 length: 13 amino acids. Using reference TRBV11-2 and TRBJ2-7 for the parts outside the CDR3, the full variable domain is EAGVAQSPRYKIIEKRQSVAFWCNPISGHATLYWYQQILGQGPKLLIQFQNNGVVDDSQLPKDRFSAERLKGVDSTLKIQPAKLEDSAVYLCASSLEGTYEQYFGPGTRLTVT.

This chain connects TRBV20-1 to TRBJ2-6, with D maybe TRBD2 (5 bases). This CDR3 has 15 amino acids. The germline CDR1 and CDR2 sequences are DFQATT and SNEGSKA (reference sequence). Deletions cut 2 bases from V and 4 bases from J, with 12 bases between. In nucleotides, the CDR3 is TGCAGTGCTAGATTCGGGGTGCTCGGGGCCAACGTCCTGACTTTC. This gives the protein CSARFGVLGANVLTF.

This clonotype was counted a single time. This rearrangement joins TRBV30 to TRBJ2-5; 7 nucleotides align to TRBD2. V shed 0 bases and J 2 bases; nucleotides not matched to a gene: 9. The CDR3 consists of 16 residues. Germline CDR1 reads GTSNPN; CDR2 reads SVGIG (reference sequence). CDR3 amino acids: CAWSVTGSAGQETQYF. The CDR3 bases are TGTGCCTGGAGTGTTACAGGATCAGCGGGGCAAGAGACCCAGTACTTC.

The CDR3 nucleotides are TGTGCCAGCAAGGCCGGGACCACCGGGGAGCTGTTTTTT. Translating gives CASKAGTTGELFF. This rearrangement joins TRBV28 to TRBJ2-2; D tentatively fits TRBD1 or TRBD2 (5 bases each). V lost 7 bases and J 4 bases, leaving 10 bases between the germline ends. This CDR3 has 13 residues. Per germline, CDR1 MDHEN and CDR2 SYDVKM.

The chain employs TRBV5-4 and TRBJ2-1; D not resolved. The germline gives CDR1 SGHNT, CDR2 YYREEE (reference sequence). The CDR3 has 15 amino acids. V lost 1 base, J lost 5 bases, and 13 bases lay in between. The CDR3 DNA sequence: TGTGCCAGCAGCTTGCCGCCTAGACCTAACAATGAGCAGTTCTTC. Amino acid sequence: CASSLPPRPNNEQFF.

V and J are TRBV20-1 and TRBJ2-3; either TRBD1 or TRBD2 may fit D (5 bases each). The CDR3 is 12 amino acids. V lost 3 bases, J lost 6 bases, and 10 bases lay in between. Germline CDR1 DFQATT, CDR2 SNEGSKA (reference sequence). CDR3 sequence: CSASRGADTQYF. The CDR3 DNA is TGCAGTGCTAGCCGAGGGGCCGATACGCAGTATTTT.

This sequence joins TRBV27 and TRBJ2-1; D possibly corresponds to TRBD1 (6 bases). V lost 3 bases and J 4 bases, leaving 13 bases between the germline ends. This CDR3 spans 15 amino acids. In germline, CDR1 is MNHEY, CDR2 SMNVEV (reference sequence). The CDR3 reads CASSFGDTTYNEQFF. In DNA form, the CDR3 reads TGTGCCAGCAGTTTTGGGGACACGACATACAATGAGCAGTTCTTC.

This clonotype was counted between two and nine times. V and J are TRBV28 and TRBJ2-7, with 8 bases identical to TRBD2. This CDR3 has 14 amino acids. V trimming: 3 bases; J trimming: 1 base; junction bases outside the gene matches: 2. Germline-derived CDR1 and CDR2 are MDHEN and SYDVKM. The CDR3 nucleotides are TGTGCCAGCAGTTTGGAGCGGGGGTCCTACGAGCAGTACTTC. Its protein product is CASSLERGSYEQYF.

The gene calls are TRBV30 and TRBJ2-2, with 11 nucleotides matching TRBD2. This CDR3 has 15 residues. Germline-derived CDR1 and CDR2 are GTSNPN and SVGIG (reference sequence). V trimming: 4 bases; J trimming: 2 bases; junction bases outside the gene matches: 3. The CDR3 loop is CAWTLAGANTGELFF. For the CDR3, the DNA is TGTGCCTGGACACTAGCGGGAGCTAACACCGGGGAGCTGTTTTTT. The whole variable domain, remainder taken from reference TRBV30 and TRBJ2-2, is SQTIHQWPATLVQPVGSPLSLECTVEGTSNPNLYWYRQAAGRGLQLLFYSVGIGQISSEVPQNLSASRPQDRQFILSSKKLLLSDSGFYLCAWTLAGANTGELFFGEGSRLTVL.

The chain combines TRBV30 with TRBJ1-5; 7 bases are a match to TRBD1. Germline CDR1 and CDR2: GTSNPN and SVGIG (reference sequence). This CDR3 has 17 amino acids. V trimming: 0 bases; J trimming: 1 base; junction bases outside the gene matches: 9. CDR3 coding DNA: TGTGCCTGGAGTGTAGTCCAGGGGGATTTGAGCAATCAGCCCCAGCATTTT. Translation: CAWSVVQGDLSNQPQHF.

This chain links TRBV27 with TRBJ2-7; D gene uncertain. The CDR3 extends over 12 amino acids. The germline V gene has CDR1 MNHEY and CDR2 SMNVEV (reference sequence). V lost 4 bases, J lost 7 bases, and 11 bases lay in between. The CDR3: CASSSNLGEQYF. CDR3 bases: TGTGCCAGCAGTTCTAACTTGGGGGAGCAGTACTTC.

The chain is built from TRBV29-1 and TRBJ1-2; D possibly corresponds to TRBD1 (6 bases). From germline, CDR1 is SQVTM and CDR2 ANQGSEA. V was clipped by 6 bases and J by 4 bases, with 21 bases between them. The CDR3 is 15 amino acids. The CDR3 spells CSVAIEMGAGYGYTF. The DNA for the CDR3 is TGCAGCGTCGCCATTGAGATGGGGGCGGGCTATGGCTACACCTTC.